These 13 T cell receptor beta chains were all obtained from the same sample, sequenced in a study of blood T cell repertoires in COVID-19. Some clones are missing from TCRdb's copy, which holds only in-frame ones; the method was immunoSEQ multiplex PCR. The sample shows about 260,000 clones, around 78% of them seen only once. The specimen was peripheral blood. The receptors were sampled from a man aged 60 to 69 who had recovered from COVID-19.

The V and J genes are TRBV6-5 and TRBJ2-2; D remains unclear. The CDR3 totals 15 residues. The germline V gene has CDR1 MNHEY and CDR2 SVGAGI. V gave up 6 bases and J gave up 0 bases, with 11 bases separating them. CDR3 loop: CASSYLGTNTGELFF. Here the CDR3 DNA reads TGTGCCAGCAGCTACCTAGGCACGAACACCGGGGAGCTGTTTTTT.

The CDR3 region has the DNA TGTGCCAGCAGTAGCGGGCGAGGGACTGAGCAGTTCTTC. Protein sequence: CASSSGRGTEQFF. This sequence joins TRBV6-5 and TRBJ2-1, with a weak D call TRBD2 (6 bases). The V gene lost 5 bases and the J gene lost 9 bases, with 14 bases spanning the gap. In germline, CDR1 is MNHEY, CDR2 SVGAGI. The CDR3 extends over 13 amino acids.

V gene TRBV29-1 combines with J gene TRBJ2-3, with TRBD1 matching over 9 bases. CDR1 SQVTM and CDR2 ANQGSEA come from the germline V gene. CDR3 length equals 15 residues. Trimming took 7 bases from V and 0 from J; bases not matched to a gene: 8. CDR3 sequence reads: CSASRDRVSTDTQYF. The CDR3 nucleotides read TGCAGCGCCAGCAGGGACAGGGTTAGCACAGATACGCAGTATTTT.

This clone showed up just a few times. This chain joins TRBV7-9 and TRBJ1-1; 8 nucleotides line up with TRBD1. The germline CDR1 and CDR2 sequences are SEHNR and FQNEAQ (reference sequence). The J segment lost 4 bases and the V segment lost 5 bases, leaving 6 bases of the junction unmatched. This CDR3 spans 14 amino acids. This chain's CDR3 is CASSTKDRVTEAFF. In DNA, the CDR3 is TGTGCCAGCAGCACCAAGGACAGGGTCACTGAAGCTTTCTTT.

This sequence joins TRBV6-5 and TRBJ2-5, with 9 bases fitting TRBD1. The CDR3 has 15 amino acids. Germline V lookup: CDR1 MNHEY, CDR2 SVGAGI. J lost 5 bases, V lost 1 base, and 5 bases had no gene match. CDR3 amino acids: CASSYWGTGRETQYF. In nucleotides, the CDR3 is TGTGCCAGCAGTTACTGGGGGACAGGGAGGGAGACCCAGTACTTC.

CDR3 protein: CASTPRAGNGELFF. The DNA of the CDR3 is TGTGCCAGCACCCCGAGGGCGGGGAACGGGGAGCTGTTTTTT. The V and J genes are TRBV7-2 and TRBJ2-2; D is possibly TRBD2 (6 bases). The germline CDR1 and CDR2 sequences are SGHTA and FQGNSA. V was shortened by 7 bases and J by 7 bases, with 16 bases between the two germline ends. This CDR3 is 14 amino acids long.

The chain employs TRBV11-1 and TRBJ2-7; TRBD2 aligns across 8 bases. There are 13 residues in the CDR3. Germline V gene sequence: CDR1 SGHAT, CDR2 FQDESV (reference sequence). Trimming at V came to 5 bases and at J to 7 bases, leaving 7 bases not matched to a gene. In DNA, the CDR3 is TGTGCCAGCAGCCTCGGAATAGCGGGAGAGCAGTACTTC. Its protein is CASSLGIAGEQYF.

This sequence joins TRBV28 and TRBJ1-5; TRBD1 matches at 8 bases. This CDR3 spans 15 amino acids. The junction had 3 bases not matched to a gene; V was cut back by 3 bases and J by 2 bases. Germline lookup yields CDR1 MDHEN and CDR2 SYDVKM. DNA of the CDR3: TGTGCCAGCAGTTTGGCAGGGGGCCGCAATCAGCCCCAGCATTTT. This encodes CASSLAGGRNQPQHF.

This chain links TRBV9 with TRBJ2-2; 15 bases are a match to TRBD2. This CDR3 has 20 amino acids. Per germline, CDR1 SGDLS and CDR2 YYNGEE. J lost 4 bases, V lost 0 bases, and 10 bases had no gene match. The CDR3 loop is CASSVGKGLAGGRTTGELFF. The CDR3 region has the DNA TGTGCCAGCAGCGTAGGCAAGGGACTAGCGGGAGGAAGGACCACCGGGGAGCTGTTTTTT.

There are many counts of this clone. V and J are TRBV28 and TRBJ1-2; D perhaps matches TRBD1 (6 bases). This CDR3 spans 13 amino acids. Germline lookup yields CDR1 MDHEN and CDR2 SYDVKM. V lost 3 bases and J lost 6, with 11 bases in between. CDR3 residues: CASSFWSGDGYTF. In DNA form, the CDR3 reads TGTGCCAGCAGTTTTTGGTCAGGGGATGGCTACACCTTC.

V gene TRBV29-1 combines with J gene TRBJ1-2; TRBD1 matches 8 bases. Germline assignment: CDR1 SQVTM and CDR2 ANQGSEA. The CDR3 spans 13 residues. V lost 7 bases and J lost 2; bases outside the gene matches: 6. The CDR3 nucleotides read TGCAGCGCCGTTCGGGACAGGAACTATGGCTACACCTTC. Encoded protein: CSAVRDRNYGYTF.

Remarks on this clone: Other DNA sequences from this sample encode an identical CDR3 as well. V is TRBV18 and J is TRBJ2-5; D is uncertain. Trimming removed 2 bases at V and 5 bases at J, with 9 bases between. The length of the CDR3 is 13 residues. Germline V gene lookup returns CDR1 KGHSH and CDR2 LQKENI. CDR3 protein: CASSPGLRETQYF. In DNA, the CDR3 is TGTGCCAGCTCACCAGGGCTTAGGGAGACCCAGTACTTC.

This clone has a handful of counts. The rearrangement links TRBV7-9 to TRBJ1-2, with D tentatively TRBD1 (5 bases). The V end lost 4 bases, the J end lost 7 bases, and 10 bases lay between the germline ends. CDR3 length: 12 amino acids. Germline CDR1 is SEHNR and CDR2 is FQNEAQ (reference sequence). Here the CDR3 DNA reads TGTGCCAGCAGCTACCAGGGAGGTGGCTACACCTTC. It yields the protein CASSYQGGGYTF.